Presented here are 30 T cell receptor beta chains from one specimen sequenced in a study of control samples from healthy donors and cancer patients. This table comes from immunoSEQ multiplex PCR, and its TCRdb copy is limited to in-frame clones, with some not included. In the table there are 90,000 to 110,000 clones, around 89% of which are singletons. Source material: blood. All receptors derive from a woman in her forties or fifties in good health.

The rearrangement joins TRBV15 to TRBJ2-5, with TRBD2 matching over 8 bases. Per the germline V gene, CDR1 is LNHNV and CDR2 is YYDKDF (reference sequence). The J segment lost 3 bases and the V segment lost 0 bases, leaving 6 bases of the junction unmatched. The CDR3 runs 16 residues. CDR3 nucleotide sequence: TGTGCCACCAGCAGAGATGGAAGTAGCGGGGAAGAGACCCAGTACTTC. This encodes CATSRDGSSGEETQYF.

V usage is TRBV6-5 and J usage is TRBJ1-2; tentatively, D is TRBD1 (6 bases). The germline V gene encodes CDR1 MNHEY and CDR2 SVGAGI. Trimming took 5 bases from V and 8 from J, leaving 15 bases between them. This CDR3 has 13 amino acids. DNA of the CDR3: TGTGCCAGCAGTCCGTCAGGGGCAGGAGGCTACACCTTC. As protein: CASSPSGAGGYTF.

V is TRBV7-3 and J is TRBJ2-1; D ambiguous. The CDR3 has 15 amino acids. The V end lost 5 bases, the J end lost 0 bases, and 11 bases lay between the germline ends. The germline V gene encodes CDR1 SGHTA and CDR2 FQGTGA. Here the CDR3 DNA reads TGTGCCAGCAGCCCGGGCGGCCCCTCCTACAATGAGCAGTTCTTC. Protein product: CASSPGGPSYNEQFF.

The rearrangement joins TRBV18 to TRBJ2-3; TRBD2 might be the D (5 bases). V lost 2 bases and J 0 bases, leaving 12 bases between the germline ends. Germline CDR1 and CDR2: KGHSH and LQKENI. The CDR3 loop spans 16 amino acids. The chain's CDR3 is CASSPNSEGSTDTQYF. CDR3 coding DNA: TGTGCCAGCTCACCAAACTCAGAGGGTAGCACAGATACGCAGTATTTT.

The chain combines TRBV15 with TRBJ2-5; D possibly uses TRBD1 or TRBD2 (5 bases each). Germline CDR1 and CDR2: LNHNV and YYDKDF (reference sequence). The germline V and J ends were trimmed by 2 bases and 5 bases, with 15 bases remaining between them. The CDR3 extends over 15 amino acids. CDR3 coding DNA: TGTGCCACCAGCAGACAGTTGGGGGATACGGAGACCCAGTACTTC. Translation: CATSRQLGDTETQYF.

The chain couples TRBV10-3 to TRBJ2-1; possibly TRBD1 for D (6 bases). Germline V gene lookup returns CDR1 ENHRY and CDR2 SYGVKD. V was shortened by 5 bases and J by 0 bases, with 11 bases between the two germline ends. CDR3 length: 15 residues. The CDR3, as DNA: TGTGCCATCAGTACAGGGCCGAGCTCCTACAATGAGCAGTTCTTC. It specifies CAISTGPSSYNEQFF.

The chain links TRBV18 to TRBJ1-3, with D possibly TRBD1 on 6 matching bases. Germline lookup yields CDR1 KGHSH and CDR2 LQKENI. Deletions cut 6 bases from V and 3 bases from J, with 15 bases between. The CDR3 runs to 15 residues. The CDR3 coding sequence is TGTGCCAGCTCGCCTCAGGGGCAAAATGGAAACACCATATATTTT. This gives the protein CASSPQGQNGNTIYF.

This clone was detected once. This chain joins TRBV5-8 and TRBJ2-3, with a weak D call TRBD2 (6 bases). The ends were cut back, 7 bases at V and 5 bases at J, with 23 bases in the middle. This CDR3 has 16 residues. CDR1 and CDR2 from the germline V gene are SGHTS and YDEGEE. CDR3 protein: CASLRLIGGTGDTQYF. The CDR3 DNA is TGTGCCAGCCTCAGGTTGATCGGGGGAACGGGAGATACGCAGTATTTT.

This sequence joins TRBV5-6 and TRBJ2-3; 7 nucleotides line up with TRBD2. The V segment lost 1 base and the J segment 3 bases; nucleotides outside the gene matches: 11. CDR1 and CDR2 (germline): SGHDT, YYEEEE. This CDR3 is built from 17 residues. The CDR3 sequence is CASSLRRLAVGTDTQYF. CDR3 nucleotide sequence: TGTGCCAGCAGCTTGCGGAGGCTAGCGGTGGGGACAGATACGCAGTATTTT.

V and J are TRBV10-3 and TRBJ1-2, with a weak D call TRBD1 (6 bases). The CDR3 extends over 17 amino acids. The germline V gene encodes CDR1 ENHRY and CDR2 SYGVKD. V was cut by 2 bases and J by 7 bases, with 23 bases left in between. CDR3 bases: TGTGCCATCAGTGAGCCCGAAGGGGGGCGACAACTGGGTGGCTACACCTTC. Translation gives CAISEPEGGRQLGGYTF.

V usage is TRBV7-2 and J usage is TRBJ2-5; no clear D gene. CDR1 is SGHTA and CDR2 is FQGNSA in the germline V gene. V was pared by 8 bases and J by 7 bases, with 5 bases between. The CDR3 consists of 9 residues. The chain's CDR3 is CASGGTQYF. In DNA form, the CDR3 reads TGTGCCAGCGGCGGGACCCAGTACTTC.

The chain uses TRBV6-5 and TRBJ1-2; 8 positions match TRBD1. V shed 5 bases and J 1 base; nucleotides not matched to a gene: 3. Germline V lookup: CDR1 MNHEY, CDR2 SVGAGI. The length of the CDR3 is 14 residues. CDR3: CASSLDRDNYGYTF. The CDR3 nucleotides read TGTGCCAGCAGTCTGGACAGGGATAACTATGGCTACACCTTC.

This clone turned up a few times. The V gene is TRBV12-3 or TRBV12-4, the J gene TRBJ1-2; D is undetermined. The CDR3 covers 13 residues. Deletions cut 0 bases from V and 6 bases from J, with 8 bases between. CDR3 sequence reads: CASSLAPGNGYTF. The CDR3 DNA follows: TGTGCCAGCAGTTTAGCGCCCGGAAATGGCTACACCTTC.

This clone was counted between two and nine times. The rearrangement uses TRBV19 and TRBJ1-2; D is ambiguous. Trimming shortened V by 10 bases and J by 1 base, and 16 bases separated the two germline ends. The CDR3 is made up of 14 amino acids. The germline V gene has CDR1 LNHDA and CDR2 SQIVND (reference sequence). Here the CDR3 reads CATDTGSVNYGYTF. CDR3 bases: TGTGCCACCGACACGGGGTCGGTTAACTATGGCTACACCTTC.

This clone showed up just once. CDR3 loop: CSVEAGANTEAFF. The CDR3 coding sequence is TGCAGCGTTGAAGCCGGGGCCAACACTGAAGCTTTCTTT. J is TRBJ1-1 and V is TRBV29-1; D may be TRBD1 (5 bases). Looked up from germline, CDR1 is SQVTM and CDR2 is ANQGSEA. The CDR3 is 13 residues long. V was pared by 1 base and J by 2 bases, with 8 bases between.

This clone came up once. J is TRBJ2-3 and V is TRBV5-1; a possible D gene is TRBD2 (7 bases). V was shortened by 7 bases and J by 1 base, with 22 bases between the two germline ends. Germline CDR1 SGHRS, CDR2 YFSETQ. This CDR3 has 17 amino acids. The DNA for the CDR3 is TGCGCCAGCGGCAACAGACCGGGGCGGGGGCGCACAGATACGCAGTATTTT. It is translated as CASGNRPGRGRTDTQYF. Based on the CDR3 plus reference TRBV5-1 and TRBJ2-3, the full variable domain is KAGVTQTPRYLIKTRGQQVTLSCSPISGHRSVSWYQQTPGQGLQFLFEYFSETQRNKGNFPGRFSGRQFSNSRSEMNVSTLELGDSALYLCASGNRPGRGRTDTQYFGPGTRLTVL.

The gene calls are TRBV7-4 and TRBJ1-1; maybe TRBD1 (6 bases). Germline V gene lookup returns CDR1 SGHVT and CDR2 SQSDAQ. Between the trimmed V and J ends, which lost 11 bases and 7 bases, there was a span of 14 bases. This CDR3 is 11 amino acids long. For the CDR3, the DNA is TGTGCCGGTGGGGGAGGGGGTGAAGCTTTCTTT. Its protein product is CAGGGGGEAFF.

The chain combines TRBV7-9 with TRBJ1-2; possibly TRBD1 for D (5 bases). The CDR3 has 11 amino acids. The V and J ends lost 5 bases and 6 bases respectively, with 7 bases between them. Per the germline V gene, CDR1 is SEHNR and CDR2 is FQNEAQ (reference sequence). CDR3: CASSQTDGYTF. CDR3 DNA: TGTGCCAGCAGCCAGACAGATGGCTACACCTTC. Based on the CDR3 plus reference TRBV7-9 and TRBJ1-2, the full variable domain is DTGVSQNPRHKITKRGQNVTFRCDPISEHNRLYWYRQTLGQGPEFLTYFQNEAQLEKSRLLSDRFSAERPKGSFSTLEIQRTEQGDSAMYLCASSQTDGYTFGSGTRLTVV.

The CDR3 region is CASSRDRVSYGYTF. The CDR3 nucleotides read TGCGCCAGCAGCCGCGACAGGGTGTCTTATGGCTACACCTTC. The chain employs TRBV5-1 and TRBJ1-2; 7 nucleotides line up with TRBD1. The CDR3 is made up of 14 amino acids. Trimming took 4 bases from V and 5 from J; bases not matched to a gene: 8. Looked up from germline, CDR1 is SGHRS and CDR2 is YFSETQ.

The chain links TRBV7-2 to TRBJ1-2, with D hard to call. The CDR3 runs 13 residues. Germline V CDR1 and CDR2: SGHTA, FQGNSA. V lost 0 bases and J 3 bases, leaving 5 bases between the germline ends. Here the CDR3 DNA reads TGTGCCAGCAGCTTAGCCGGGGACTATGGCTACACCTTC. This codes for CASSLAGDYGYTF.

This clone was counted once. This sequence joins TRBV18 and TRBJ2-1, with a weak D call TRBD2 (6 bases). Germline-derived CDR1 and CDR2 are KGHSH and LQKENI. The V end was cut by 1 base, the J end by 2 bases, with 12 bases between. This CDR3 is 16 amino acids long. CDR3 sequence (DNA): TGTGCCAGCTCACCACGGGGACTGGTCCCCTACAATGAGCAGTTCTTC. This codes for CASSPRGLVPYNEQFF.

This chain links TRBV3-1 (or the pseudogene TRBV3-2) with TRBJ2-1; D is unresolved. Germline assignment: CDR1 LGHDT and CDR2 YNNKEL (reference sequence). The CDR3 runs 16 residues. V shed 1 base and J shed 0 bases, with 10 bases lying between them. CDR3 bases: TGTGCCAGCAGCCAAGGGGCAGCCACCTCCTACAATGAGCAGTTCTTC. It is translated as CASSQGAATSYNEQFF.

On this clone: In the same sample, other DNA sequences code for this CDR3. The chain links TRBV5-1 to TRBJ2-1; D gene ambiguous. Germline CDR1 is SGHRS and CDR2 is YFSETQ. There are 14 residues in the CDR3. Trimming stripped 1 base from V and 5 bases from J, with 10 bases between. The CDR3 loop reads CASSLYPADNEQFF. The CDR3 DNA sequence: TGCGCCAGCAGCTTGTACCCGGCCGACAATGAGCAGTTCTTC.

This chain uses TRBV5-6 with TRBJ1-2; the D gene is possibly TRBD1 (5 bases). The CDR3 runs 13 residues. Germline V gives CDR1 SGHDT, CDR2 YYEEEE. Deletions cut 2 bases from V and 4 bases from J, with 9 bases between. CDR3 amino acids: CASSFTGTYGYTF. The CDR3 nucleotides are TGTGCCAGCAGCTTCACCGGGACCTATGGCTACACCTTC.

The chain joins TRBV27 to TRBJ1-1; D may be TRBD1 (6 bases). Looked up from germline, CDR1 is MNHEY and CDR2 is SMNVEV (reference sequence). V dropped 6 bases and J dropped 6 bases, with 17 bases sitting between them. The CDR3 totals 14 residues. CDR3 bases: TGTGCCAGCAGCTTTTTACAGGGAGTGGCTGAAGCTTTCTTT. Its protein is CASSFLQGVAEAFF.

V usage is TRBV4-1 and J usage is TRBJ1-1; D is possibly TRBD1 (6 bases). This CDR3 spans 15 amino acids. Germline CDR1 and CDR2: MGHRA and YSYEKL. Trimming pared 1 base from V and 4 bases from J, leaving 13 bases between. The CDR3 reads CASSQAGGASTEAFF. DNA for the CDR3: TGCGCCAGCAGCCAAGCGGGGGGGGCGAGCACTGAAGCTTTCTTT.

DNA of the CDR3: TGTGCCAGCAGCCCAGTAGGGGGACAAGATACGCAGTATTTT. This encodes CASSPVGGQDTQYF. The chain employs TRBV13 and TRBJ2-3, with D perhaps TRBD1 (6 bases). The V end lost 5 bases, the J end lost 5 bases, and 14 bases lay between the germline ends. The CDR3 extends over 14 amino acids. Germline CDR1 and CDR2: PRHDT and FYEKMQ (reference sequence).

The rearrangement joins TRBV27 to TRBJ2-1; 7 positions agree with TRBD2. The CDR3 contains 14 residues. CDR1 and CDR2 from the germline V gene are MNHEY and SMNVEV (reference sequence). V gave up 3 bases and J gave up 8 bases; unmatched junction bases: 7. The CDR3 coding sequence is TGTGCCAGCAGTTTGGGGGGGGGTTTCGATGAGCAGTTCTTC. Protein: CASSLGGGFDEQFF.

In nucleotides, the CDR3 is TGTGCCAGCAGCTACAAGCCGGGACAGGGTGTCACTGAAGCTTTCTTT. It translates to CASSYKPGQGVTEAFF. This chain links TRBV13 with TRBJ1-1, with 9 nucleotides matching TRBD1. With V trimmed by 4 bases and J by 4 bases, 10 bases remained unmatched. The CDR3 runs 16 residues. The germline V gene encodes CDR1 PRHDT and CDR2 FYEKMQ (reference sequence).

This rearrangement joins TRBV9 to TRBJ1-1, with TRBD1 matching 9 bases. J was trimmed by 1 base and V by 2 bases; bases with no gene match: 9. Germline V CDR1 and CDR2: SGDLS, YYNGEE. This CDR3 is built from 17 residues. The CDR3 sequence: CASSVYSGTGWNTEAFF. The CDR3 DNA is TGTGCCAGCAGCGTTTATTCCGGGACAGGGTGGAACACTGAAGCTTTCTTT.